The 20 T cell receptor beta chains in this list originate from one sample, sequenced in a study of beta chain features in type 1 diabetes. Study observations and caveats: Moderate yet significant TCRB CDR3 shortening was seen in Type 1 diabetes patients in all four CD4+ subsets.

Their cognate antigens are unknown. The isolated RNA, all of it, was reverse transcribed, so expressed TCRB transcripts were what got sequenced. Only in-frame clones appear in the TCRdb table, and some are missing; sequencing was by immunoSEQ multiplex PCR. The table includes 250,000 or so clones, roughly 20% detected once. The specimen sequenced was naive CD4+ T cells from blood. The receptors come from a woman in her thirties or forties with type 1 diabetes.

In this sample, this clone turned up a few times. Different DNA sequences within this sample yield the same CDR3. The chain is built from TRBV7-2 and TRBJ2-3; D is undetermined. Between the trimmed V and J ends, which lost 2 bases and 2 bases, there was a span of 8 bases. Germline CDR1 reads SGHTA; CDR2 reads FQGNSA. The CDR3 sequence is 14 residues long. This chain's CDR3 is CASSLTRSTDTQYF. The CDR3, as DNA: TGTGCCAGCAGCTTAACGCGATCCACAGATACGCAGTATTTT.

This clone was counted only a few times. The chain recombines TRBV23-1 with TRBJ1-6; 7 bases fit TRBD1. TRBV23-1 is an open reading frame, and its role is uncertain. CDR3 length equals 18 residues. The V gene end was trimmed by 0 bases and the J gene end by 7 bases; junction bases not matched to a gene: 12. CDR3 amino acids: CASSQSVGQTFYNSPLHF. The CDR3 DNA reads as TGCGCCAGCAGTCAATCGGTGGGACAGACCTTTTACAATTCACCCCTCCACTTT.

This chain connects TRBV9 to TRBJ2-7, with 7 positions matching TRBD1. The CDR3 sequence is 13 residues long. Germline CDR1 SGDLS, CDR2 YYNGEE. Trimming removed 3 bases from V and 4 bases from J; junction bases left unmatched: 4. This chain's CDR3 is CASSAGTAYEQYF. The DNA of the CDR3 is TGTGCCAGCAGCGCCGGGACAGCTTACGAGCAGTACTTC.

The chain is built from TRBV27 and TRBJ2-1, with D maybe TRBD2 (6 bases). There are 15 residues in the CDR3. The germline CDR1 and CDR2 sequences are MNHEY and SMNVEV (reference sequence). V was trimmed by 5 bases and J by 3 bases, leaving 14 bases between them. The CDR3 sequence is CASSLLAHDYNEQFF. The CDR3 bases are TGTGCCAGCAGTCTTCTAGCGCACGACTACAATGAGCAGTTCTTC.

CDR3 DNA sequence: TGTGCCAGCAGTTTACCCGGGGGAGGGTCACCCCTCCACTTT. Amino acids: CASSLPGGGSPLHF. The rearrangement links TRBV27 to TRBJ1-6; the D gene is possibly TRBD1 (5 bases). The CDR3 extends over 14 amino acids. V lost 2 bases, J lost 10 bases, and 12 bases lay in between. The germline gives CDR1 MNHEY, CDR2 SMNVEV (reference sequence).

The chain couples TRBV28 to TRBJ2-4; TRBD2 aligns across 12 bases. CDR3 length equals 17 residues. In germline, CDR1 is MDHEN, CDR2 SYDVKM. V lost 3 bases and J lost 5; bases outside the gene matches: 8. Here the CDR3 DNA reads TGTGCCAGCAGTTTTGCTAGCGGGAGGGCCTCGGAAAACATTCAGTACTTC. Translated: CASSFASGRASENIQYF.

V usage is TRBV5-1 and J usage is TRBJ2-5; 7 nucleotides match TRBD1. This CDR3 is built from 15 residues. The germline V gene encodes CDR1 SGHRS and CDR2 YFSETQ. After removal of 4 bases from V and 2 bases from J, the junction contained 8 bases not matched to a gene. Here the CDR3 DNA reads TGCGCCAGCAGCCTGGGGACAGCATTACAAGAGACCCAGTACTTC. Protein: CASSLGTALQETQYF. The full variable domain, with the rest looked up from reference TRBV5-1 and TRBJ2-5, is KAGVTQTPRYLIKTRGQQVTLSCSPISGHRSVSWYQQTPGQGLQFLFEYFSETQRNKGNFPGRFSGRQFSNSRSEMNVSTLELGDSALYLCASSLGTALQETQYFGPGTRLLVL.

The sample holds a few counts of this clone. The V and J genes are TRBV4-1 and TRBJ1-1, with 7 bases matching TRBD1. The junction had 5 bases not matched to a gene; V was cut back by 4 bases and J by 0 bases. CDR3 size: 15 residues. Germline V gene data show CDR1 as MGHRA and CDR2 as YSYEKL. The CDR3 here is CASSPRGEMNTEAFF. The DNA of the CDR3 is TGCGCCAGCAGCCCCAGGGGGGAGATGAACACTGAAGCTTTCTTT.

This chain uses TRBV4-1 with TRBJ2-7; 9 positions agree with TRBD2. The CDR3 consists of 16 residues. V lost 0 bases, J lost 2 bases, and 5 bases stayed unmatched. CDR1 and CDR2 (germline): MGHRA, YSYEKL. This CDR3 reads CASSQEATSGPYEQYF. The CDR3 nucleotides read TGCGCCAGCAGCCAAGAAGCGACTAGCGGCCCCTACGAGCAGTACTTC.

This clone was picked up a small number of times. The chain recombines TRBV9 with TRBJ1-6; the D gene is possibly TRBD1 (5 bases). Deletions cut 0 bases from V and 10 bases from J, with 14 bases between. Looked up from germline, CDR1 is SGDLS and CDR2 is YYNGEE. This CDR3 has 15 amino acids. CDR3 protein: CASSVGAGTGSPLHF. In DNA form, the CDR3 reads TGTGCCAGCAGCGTAGGGGCAGGGACTGGATCACCCCTCCACTTT.

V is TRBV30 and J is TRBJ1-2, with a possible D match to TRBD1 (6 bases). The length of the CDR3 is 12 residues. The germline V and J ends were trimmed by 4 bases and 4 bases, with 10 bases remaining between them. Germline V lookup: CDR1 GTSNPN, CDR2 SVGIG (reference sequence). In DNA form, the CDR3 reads TGTGCCTGGATAAGCAGGGGCTATGGCTACACCTTC. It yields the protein CAWISRGYGYTF.

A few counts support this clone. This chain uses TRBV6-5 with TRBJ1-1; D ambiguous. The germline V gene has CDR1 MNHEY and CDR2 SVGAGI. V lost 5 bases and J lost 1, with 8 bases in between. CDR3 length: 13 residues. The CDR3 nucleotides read TGTGCCAGCAGTGCCGCACAGAACACTGAAGCTTTCTTT. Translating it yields CASSAAQNTEAFF.

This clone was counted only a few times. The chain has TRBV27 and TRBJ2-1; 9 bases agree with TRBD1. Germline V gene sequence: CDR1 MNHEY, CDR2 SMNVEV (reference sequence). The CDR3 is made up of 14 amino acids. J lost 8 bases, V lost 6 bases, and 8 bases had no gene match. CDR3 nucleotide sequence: TGTGCCAGCAGACCGGGACAGGGACCCTATGAGCAGTTCTTC. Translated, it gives CASRPGQGPYEQFF.

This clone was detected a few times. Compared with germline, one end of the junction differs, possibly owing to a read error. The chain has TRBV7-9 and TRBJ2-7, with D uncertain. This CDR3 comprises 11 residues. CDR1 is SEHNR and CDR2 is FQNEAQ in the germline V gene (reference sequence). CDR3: CASSLVGSQDF. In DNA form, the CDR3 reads TGTGCCAGCAGCTTGGTGGGCAGTCAGGACTTC.

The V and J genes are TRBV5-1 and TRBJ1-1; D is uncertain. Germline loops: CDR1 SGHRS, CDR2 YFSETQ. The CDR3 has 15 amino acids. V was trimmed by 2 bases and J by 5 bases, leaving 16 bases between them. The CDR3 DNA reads TGCGCCAGCAGCTTCGGTCTGAACTCGGGGACTGAAGCTTTCTTT. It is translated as CASSFGLNSGTEAFF.

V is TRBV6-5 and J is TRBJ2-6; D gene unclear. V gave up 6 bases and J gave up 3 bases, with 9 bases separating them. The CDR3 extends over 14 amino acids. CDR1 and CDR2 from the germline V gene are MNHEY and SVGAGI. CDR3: CASRRPGGANVLTF. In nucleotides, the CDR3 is TGTGCCAGCAGGCGCCCGGGTGGGGCCAACGTCCTGACTTTC.

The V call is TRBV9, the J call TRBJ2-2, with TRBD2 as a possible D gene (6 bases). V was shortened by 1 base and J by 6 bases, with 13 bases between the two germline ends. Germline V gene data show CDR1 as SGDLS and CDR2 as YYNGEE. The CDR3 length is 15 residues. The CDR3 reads CASSVMAGTPGELFF. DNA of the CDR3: TGTGCCAGCAGCGTAATGGCGGGGACTCCCGGGGAGCTGTTTTTT.

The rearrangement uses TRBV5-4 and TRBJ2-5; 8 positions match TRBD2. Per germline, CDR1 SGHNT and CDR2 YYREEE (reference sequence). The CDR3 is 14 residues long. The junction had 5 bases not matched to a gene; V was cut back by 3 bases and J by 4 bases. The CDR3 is CASSSRTSPETQYF. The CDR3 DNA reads TGTGCCAGCAGCTCGAGGACTAGCCCAGAGACCCAGTACTTC.

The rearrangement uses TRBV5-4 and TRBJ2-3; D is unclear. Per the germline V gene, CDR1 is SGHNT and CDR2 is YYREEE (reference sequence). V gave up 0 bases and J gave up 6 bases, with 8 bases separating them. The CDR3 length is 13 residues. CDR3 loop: CASSLESADTQYF. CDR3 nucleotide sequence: TGTGCCAGCAGCTTGGAGTCCGCGGATACGCAGTATTTT.

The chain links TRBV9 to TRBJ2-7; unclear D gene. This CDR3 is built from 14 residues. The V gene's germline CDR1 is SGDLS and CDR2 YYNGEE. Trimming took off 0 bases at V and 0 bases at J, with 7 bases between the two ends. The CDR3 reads CASSVGDNSYEQYF. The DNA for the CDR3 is TGTGCCAGCAGCGTAGGAGACAACTCCTACGAGCAGTACTTC.